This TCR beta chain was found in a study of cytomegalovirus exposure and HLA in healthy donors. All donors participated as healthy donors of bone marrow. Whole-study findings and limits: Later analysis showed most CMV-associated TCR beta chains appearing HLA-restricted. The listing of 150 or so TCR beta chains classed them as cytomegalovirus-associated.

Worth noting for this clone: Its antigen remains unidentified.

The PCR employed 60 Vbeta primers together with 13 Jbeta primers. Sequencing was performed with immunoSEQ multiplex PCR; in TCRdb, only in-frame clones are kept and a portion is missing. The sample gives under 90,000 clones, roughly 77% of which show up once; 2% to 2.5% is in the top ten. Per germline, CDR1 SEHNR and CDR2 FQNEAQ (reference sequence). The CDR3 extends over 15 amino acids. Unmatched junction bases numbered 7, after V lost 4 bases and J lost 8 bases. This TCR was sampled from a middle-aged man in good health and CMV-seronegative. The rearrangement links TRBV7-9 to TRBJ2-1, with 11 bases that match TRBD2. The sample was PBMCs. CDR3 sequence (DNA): TGTGCCAGCAGCTCACAGACTAGCGGGACCTATGAGCAGTTCTTC. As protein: CASSSQTSGTYEQFF.